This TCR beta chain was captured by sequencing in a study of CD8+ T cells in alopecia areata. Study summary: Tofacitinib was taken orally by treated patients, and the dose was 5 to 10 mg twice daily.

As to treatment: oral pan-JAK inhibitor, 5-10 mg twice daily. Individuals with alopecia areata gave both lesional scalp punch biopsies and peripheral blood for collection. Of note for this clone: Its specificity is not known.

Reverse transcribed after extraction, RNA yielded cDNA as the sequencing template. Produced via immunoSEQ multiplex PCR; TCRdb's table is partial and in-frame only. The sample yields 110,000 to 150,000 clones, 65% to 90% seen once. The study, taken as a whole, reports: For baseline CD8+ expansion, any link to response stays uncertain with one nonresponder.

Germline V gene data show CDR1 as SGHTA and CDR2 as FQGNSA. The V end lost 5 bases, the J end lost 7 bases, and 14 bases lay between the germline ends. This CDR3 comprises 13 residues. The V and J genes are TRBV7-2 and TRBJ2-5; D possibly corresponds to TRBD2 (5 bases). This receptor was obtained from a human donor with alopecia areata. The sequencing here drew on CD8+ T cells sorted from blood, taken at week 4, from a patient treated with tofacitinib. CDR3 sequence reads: CASSKDLSGTQYF. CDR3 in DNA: TGTGCCAGCAGCAAGGACTTATCAGGGACCCAGTACTTC.